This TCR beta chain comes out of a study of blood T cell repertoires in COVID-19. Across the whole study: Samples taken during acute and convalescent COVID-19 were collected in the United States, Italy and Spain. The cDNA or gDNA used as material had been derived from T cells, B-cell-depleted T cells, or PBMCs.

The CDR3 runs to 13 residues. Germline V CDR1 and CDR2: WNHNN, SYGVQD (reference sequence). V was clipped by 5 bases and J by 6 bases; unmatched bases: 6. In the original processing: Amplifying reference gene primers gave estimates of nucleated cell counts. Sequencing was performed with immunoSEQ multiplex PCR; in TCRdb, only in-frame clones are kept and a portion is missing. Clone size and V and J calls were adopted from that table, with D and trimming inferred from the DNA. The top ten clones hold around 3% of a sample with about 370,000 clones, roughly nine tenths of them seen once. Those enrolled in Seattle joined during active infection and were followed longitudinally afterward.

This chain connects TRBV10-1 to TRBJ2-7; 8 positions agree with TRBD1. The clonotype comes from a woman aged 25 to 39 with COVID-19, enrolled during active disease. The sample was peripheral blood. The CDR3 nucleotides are TGCGCCAGCAGTCGCAGGGGGCACGCCGAGCAGTACTTC. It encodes CASSRRGHAEQYF.